The 31 T cell receptor beta chains below were found in one sample sequenced in a study of patients and donors after allogeneic stem cell transplantation. TCRdb re-called the RT-PCR reads through MiXCR, storing one row per CDR3 protein. The sample includes hundreds of thousands of distinct CDR3 sequences, 14% of them seen just once. Sequencing was carried out using blood, either unsorted or a sorted T cell fraction (not recorded which). These receptors all come from a human donor who was either an allogeneic HSCT recipient or a stem cell or donor lymphocyte infusion donor (not recorded which). It is not recorded whose cells these are; they may come from a transplant donor.

This clonotype was counted ten times or more. This chain uses TRBV11-3 with TRBJ1-1; no reliable D call. Per germline, CDR1 SGHNT and CDR2 YENEEA. The CDR3 is 16 amino acids. Deletions cut 5 bases from V and 4 bases from J, with 20 bases between. The CDR3 nucleotides read TGTGCCAGCAGCCAGAGTTCGGGCCCTAGCGGCACTGAAGCTTTCTTT. Translation: CASSQSSGPSGTEAFF.

In this sample, this clonotype turned up a few times. The gene calls are TRBV12-3 or TRBV12-4 and TRBJ1-6; 7 bases fit TRBD1. The CDR3 contains 13 residues. Trimming cost V 5 bases and J 9 bases; bases outside gene matches: 4. In DNA, the CDR3 is TGTGCCAGCAGTCGACAGGGCCCTTCACCCCTCCACTTT. This encodes CASSRQGPSPLHF.

This clonotype was seen more than once but under ten times. CDR3 DNA sequence: TGTGCCAGCAGTTTAGCTAGCGGCAGGGTAGAGACCCAGTACTTC. Encoded protein: CASSLASGRVETQYF. The chain couples TRBV12-3 or TRBV12-4 to TRBJ2-5; perhaps TRBD2 as D (6 bases). V lost 0 bases to trimming and J lost 4 bases, with 12 bases between them. The CDR3 has 15 amino acids.

The gene calls are TRBV18 and TRBJ2-3; 10 positions agree with TRBD2. V lost 6 bases and J lost 2; bases outside the gene matches: 8. Germline lookup yields CDR1 KGHSH and CDR2 LQKENI. This CDR3 is built from 16 residues. The CDR3 here is CASSLDLAGATDTQYF. The CDR3 bases are TGTGCCAGCTCGCTAGACCTAGCGGGGGCCACAGATACGCAGTATTTT.

The chain carries TRBV18 and TRBJ2-7; weak D call: TRBD2 (5 bases). V was pared by 3 bases and J by 5 bases, with 14 bases between. CDR3 length: 14 residues. The germline V gene has CDR1 KGHSH and CDR2 LQKENI. DNA of the CDR3: TGTGCCAGCTCACCGGGAGAACGGTGGAACGAGCAGTACTTC. It codes for CASSPGERWNEQYF.

This clonotype has just a few counts. V is TRBV4-1 and J is TRBJ2-1, with D perhaps matching TRBD2 (5 bases). The V gene lost 4 bases and the J gene lost 0 bases, with 10 bases spanning the gap. This CDR3 is built from 15 residues. Germline V gives CDR1 MGHRA, CDR2 YSYEKL. The DNA for the CDR3 is TGCGCCAGCAGCCCTCAGGAGGTCTCCTACAATGAGCAGTTCTTC. It codes for CASSPQEVSYNEQFF.

This clonotype turned up a few times. The chain carries TRBV28 and TRBJ2-3, with TRBD2 matching over 7 bases. The V gene end was trimmed by 8 bases and the J gene end by 2 bases; junction bases not matched to a gene: 7. CDR3 length equals 14 residues. Germline V gene sequence: CDR1 MDHEN, CDR2 SYDVKM. The CDR3 DNA follows: TGTGCCAGCCAGCCTAGCGGTAACACAGATACGCAGTATTTT. Its protein product is CASQPSGNTDTQYF.

This clonotype was counted only a few times. The rearrangement links TRBV20-1 to TRBJ2-7; D not resolved. The CDR3 is made up of 15 amino acids. Deletions cut 1 base from V and 3 bases from J, with 16 bases between. CDR1 is DFQATT and CDR2 is SNEGSKA in the germline V gene (reference sequence). CDR3: CSARVSDFTHYEQYF. CDR3 bases: TGCAGTGCTAGAGTCTCCGACTTTACCCACTACGAGCAGTACTTC.

The chain couples TRBV15 to TRBJ2-1; D is unresolved. The V end was cut by 3 bases, the J end by 12 bases, with 9 bases between. Germline lookup yields CDR1 LNHNV and CDR2 YYDKDF (reference sequence). CDR3 length: 11 residues. The CDR3 here is CATSSARTQFF. The CDR3 DNA reads as TGTGCCACCAGCAGTGCCCGCACGCAGTTCTTC.

V usage is TRBV7-8 and J usage is TRBJ1-1; no firm D call. This CDR3 contains 13 residues. In germline, CDR1 is SGHVS, CDR2 FQNEAQ. V was clipped by 1 base and J by 3 bases, with 6 bases between them. For the CDR3, the DNA is TGTGCCAGCAGCTTAGGGTGGGACACTGAAGCTTTCTTT. It codes for CASSLGWDTEAFF.

The V call is TRBV19, the J call TRBJ1-2, with 11 bases lining up with TRBD1. Trimming at V came to 5 bases and at J to 2 bases, leaving 13 bases not matched to a gene. Per germline, CDR1 LNHDA and CDR2 SQIVND (reference sequence). The CDR3 spans 18 residues. CDR3 nucleotide sequence: TGTGCCAGTAGTGCCAGGACAGGGGGCCATGATATAAACTATGGCTACACCTTC. It yields the protein CASSARTGGHDINYGYTF.

The chain recombines TRBV11-2 with TRBJ2-3; maybe TRBD2 (5 bases). The CDR3 covers 13 residues. V was cut by 7 bases and J by 7 bases, with 15 bases left in between. Germline loops: CDR1 SGHAT, CDR2 FQNNGV. In DNA form, the CDR3 reads TGTGCCAGCACCCCAACGGGGTCGAATACGCAGTATTTT. Its translation is CASTPTGSNTQYF.

The chain employs TRBV5-6 and TRBJ2-3; 9 nucleotides align to TRBD2. This CDR3 is 17 amino acids long. V shed 0 bases, J shed 3 bases, and the junction held 8 bases outside the gene matches. Germline-derived CDR1 and CDR2 are SGHDT and YYEEEE. CDR3 loop: CASSLARSGRLTDTQYF. The DNA for the CDR3 is TGTGCCAGCAGCTTGGCCCGGAGCGGGAGGCTGACAGATACGCAGTATTTT. Based on the CDR3 plus reference TRBV5-6 and TRBJ2-3, the full variable domain is DAGVTQSPTHLIKTRGQQVTLRCSPKSGHDTVSWYQQALGQGPQFIFQYYEEEERQRGNFPDRFSGHQFPNYSSELNVNALLLGDSALYLCASSLARSGRLTDTQYFGPGTRLTVL.

This clonotype has more than one count but fewer than ten. This chain joins TRBV5-1 and TRBJ2-3; 8 bases are shared with TRBD2. With 4 bases clipped from V and 4 bases from J, the junction kept 5 bases outside the gene matches. CDR3 length: 14 residues. Looked up from germline, CDR1 is SGHRS and CDR2 is YFSETQ. The CDR3 protein is CASSIGTRSDTQYF. CDR3 bases: TGCGCCAGCAGCATAGGGACTAGGTCAGATACGCAGTATTTT.

This clonotype was counted a few times. The chain joins TRBV5-1 to TRBJ2-2; the D call may be TRBD1 or TRBD2 (5 bases each). Germline V gene sequence: CDR1 SGHRS, CDR2 YFSETQ. V was clipped by 3 bases and J by 9 bases, with 9 bases between them. The CDR3 consists of 12 residues. CDR3 residues: CASSSRERELFF. In nucleotides, the CDR3 is TGCGCCAGCAGCTCCAGGGAGCGGGAGCTGTTTTTT. The whole variable domain, filled in from reference TRBV5-1 and TRBJ2-2, reads KAGVTQTPRYLIKTRGQQVTLSCSPISGHRSVSWYQQTPGQGLQFLFEYFSETQRNKGNFPGRFSGRQFSNSRSEMNVSTLELGDSALYLCASSSRERELFFGEGSRLTVL.

This clonotype was observed a handful of times. The chain uses TRBV5-1 and TRBJ1-1; unclear D gene. From germline, CDR1 is SGHRS and CDR2 YFSETQ. V lost 4 bases and J 1 base, leaving 14 bases between the germline ends. The CDR3 spans 15 residues. The CDR3 region is CASSIRFLENTEAFF. CDR3 in DNA: TGCGCCAGCAGCATCCGATTCCTCGAGAACACTGAAGCTTTCTTT.

This clonotype was counted ten times or more. The chain combines TRBV6-2 or TRBV6-3 with TRBJ2-1; 9 positions agree with TRBD1. This CDR3 is built from 15 residues. After removal of 4 bases from V and 8 bases from J, the junction contained 9 bases not matched to a gene. Germline values: CDR1 MNHEY, CDR2 SVGEGT. CDR3 region: CASSLLKTGGHEQFF. DNA for the CDR3: TGTGCCAGCAGTTTGTTAAAAACAGGGGGCCATGAGCAGTTCTTC.

The gene calls are TRBV21-1 and TRBJ2-1; TRBD1 is the table's D call, not checked against the DNA. TRBV21-1 is listed as a pseudogene. This CDR3 contains 14 residues. This CDR3 is CASINGGLEDEQFF. The CDR3 nucleotides are TGTGCCAGCATCAACGGGGGGTTAGAGGATGAGCAGTTCTTC.

This clonotype appeared a few times. The chain is built from TRBV5-1 and TRBJ2-5, with TRBD2 identical over 8 bases. The trim removed 8 bases at V and 5 bases at J, leaving 8 bases unmatched. The CDR3 has 13 residues. The germline gives CDR1 SGHRS, CDR2 YFSETQ. Here the CDR3 reads CASTTGGAETQYF. The CDR3 nucleotides are TGCGCCAGTACCACCGGGGGGGCGGAGACCCAGTACTTC.

This chain uses TRBV6-2 or TRBV6-3 with TRBJ1-5, with D tentatively TRBD1 (5 bases). V gave up 8 bases and J gave up 0 bases, with 11 bases separating them. This CDR3 comprises 14 residues. Germline V CDR1 and CDR2: MNHEY, SVGEGT. DNA of the CDR3: TGTGCCAGCCCCGACAGAAATAGCAATCAGCCCCAGCATTTT. As protein: CASPDRNSNQPQHF.

This clonotype appeared many times. J is TRBJ1-1 and V is TRBV5-8, with 8 bases matching TRBD1. CDR3 length: 14 amino acids. The trim removed 5 bases at V and 3 bases at J, leaving 6 bases unmatched. Per germline, CDR1 SGHTS and CDR2 YDEGEE. The CDR3 region has the DNA TGTGCCAGCAGTTCCGGACAGGGTGACACTGAAGCTTTCTTT. This encodes CASSSGQGDTEAFF.

This chain uses TRBV6-2 or TRBV6-3 with TRBJ1-2; a weak D match, TRBD1 (6 bases). Trimming cost V 6 bases and J 8 bases, with 13 bases left between them. The CDR3 spans 12 residues. Germline V gene sequence: CDR1 MNHEY, CDR2 SVGEGT. CDR3 bases: TGTGCCAGCAGGTCCGGGACATGGGGCTACACCTTC. Amino acid sequence: CASRSGTWGYTF.

The chain links TRBV7-2 to TRBJ2-3; 9 bases are a match to TRBD2. Germline CDR1 is SGHTA and CDR2 is FQGNSA. The V segment lost 8 bases and the J segment 8 bases; nucleotides outside the gene matches: 5. The CDR3 extends over 12 amino acids. For the CDR3, the DNA is TGTGCCAGCGGCGGGGGGGCGGCTACGCAGTATTTT. As protein: CASGGGAATQYF. Complete variable domain (other parts from reference TRBV7-2 and TRBJ2-3): GAGVSQSPSNKVTEKGKDVELRCDPISGHTALYWYRQSLGQGLEFLIYFQGNSAPDKSGLPSDRFSAERTGGSVSTLTIQRTQQEDSAVYLCASGGGAATQYFGPGTRLTVL.

The V call is TRBV6-2 or TRBV6-3, the J call TRBJ2-5, with D tentatively TRBD2 (6 bases). The CDR3 is 18 residues long. The V end lost 6 bases, the J end lost 0 bases, and 23 bases lay between the germline ends. The germline V gene encodes CDR1 MNHEY and CDR2 SVGEGT. The CDR3 nucleotides are TGTGCCAGCAGCCACTCGATTCAAGCGGGCGAGTACCAAGAGACCCAGTACTTC. Amino acids: CASSHSIQAGEYQETQYF.

The chain recombines TRBV20-1 with TRBJ2-3, with D tentatively TRBD2 (6 bases). Germline CDR1 is DFQATT and CDR2 is SNEGSKA (reference sequence). The CDR3 consists of 17 residues. V was pared by 4 bases and J by 0 bases, with 20 bases between. CDR3 DNA sequence: TGCAGTGCTACTGCTAACCGGGGGTCCGTTAGCACAGATACGCAGTATTTT. Encoded protein: CSATANRGSVSTDTQYF.

This clonotype was observed at least ten times. V is TRBV7-9 and J is TRBJ1-2; 7 bases line up with TRBD1. Germline V gene lookup returns CDR1 SEHNR and CDR2 FQNEAQ (reference sequence). CDR3 length equals 14 residues. With V trimmed by 6 bases and J by 3 bases, 7 bases remained unmatched. DNA for the CDR3: TGTGCCAGCAGTCCCTTTGACAGGGACTATGGCTACACCTTC. Its protein is CASSPFDRDYGYTF. Based on the CDR3 plus reference TRBV7-9 and TRBJ1-2, the full variable domain is DTGVSQNPRHKITKRGQNVTFRCDPISEHNRLYWYRQTLGQGPEFLTYFQNEAQLEKSRLLSDRFSAERPKGSFSTLEIQRTEQGDSAMYLCASSPFDRDYGYTFGSGTRLTVV.

This clonotype has a count of ten or more. V and J are TRBV20-1 and TRBJ2-3; no clear D. V dropped 3 bases and J dropped 2 bases, with 9 bases sitting between them. The CDR3 contains 13 residues. Germline V CDR1 and CDR2: DFQATT, SNEGSKA (reference sequence). The CDR3 is CSASLGFTDTQYF. The CDR3 DNA reads TGCAGTGCTAGTCTGGGGTTCACAGATACGCAGTATTTT.

There are a few counts of this clonotype. The rearrangement uses TRBV7-2 and TRBJ2-5; no clear D gene. Germline loops: CDR1 SGHTA, CDR2 FQGNSA. Trimming shortened V by 5 bases and J by 1 base, and 8 bases separated the two germline ends. There are 13 residues in the CDR3. As DNA, the CDR3 is TGTGCCAGCAGCCAGGTCGTCCAAGAGACCCAGTACTTC. Amino acids: CASSQVVQETQYF.

There are a few counts of this clonotype. The rearrangement links TRBV13 to TRBJ1-1; 12 bases agree with TRBD1. Germline values: CDR1 PRHDT, CDR2 FYEKMQ (reference sequence). The CDR3 has 15 amino acids. V shed 5 bases, J shed 3 bases, and the junction held 4 bases outside the gene matches. In DNA, the CDR3 is TGTGCCAGCAGCCCGGGGACAGGGGGCTACACTGAAGCTTTCTTT. It translates to CASSPGTGGYTEAFF.

This clonotype was seen more than once but under ten times. The chain combines TRBV20-1 with TRBJ2-7; D possibly uses TRBD1 or TRBD2 (5 bases each). The CDR3 extends over 13 amino acids. V shed 3 bases and J shed 2 bases, with 11 bases lying between them. Germline assignment: CDR1 DFQATT and CDR2 SNEGSKA (reference sequence). The CDR3 DNA reads as TGCAGTGCTAGGGGGGTCAGCGCCTACGAGCAGTACTTC. Translated: CSARGVSAYEQYF.

This clonotype was counted ten times or more. The chain is built from TRBV29-1 and TRBJ2-5, with TRBD2 identical over 7 bases. With V trimmed by 7 bases and J by 5 bases, 7 bases remained unmatched. The CDR3 totals 12 residues. The germline V gene encodes CDR1 SQVTM and CDR2 ANQGSEA. The CDR3 bases are TGCAGCGCCGGGGGGTCAGGCGAGACCCAGTACTTC. As protein: CSAGGSGETQYF.